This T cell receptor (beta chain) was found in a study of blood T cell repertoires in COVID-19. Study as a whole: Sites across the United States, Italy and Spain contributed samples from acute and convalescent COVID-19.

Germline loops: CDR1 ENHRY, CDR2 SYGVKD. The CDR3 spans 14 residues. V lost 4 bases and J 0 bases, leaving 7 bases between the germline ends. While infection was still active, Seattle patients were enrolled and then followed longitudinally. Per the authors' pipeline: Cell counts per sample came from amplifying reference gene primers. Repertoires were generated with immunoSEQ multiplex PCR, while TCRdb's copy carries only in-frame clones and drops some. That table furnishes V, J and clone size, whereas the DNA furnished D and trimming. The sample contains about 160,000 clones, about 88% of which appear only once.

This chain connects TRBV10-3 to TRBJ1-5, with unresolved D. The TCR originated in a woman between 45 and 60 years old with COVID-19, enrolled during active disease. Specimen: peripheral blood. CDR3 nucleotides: TGTGCCATCAGTGTAGAGGGTAGCAATCAGCCCCAGCATTTT. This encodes CAISVEGSNQPQHF.